Detailed here is one T cell receptor (beta chain). It has no known antigen specificity. Base qualities are not provided; no much larger clone lies one nucleotide away. The source of the sample is a study of blood T cell repertoires in COVID-19 (TCRdb year 2020). Describing the broader study: Recovered participants in ImmuneRACE Cohort 3 were defined as having two consecutive negative NP/OP PCR tests, clearance from a healthcare professional, or resolution of symptoms. Samples were obtained from the ongoing ImmuneRACE study (first 160 participants) and from 1,254 subjects provided by 6 global collaborators. The prospective study material was composed of cDNA or gDNA derived from T cells, B-cell-depleted T cells, or PBMCs. HLA class I and class II types, where available, came from metadata supplied by the sample provider rather than from assay-based typing. The collaborator samples originated in the United States, Italy and Spain and spanned the acute and convalescent phases of COVID-19. A de-identified subject ID, COVID-19 status, age in years and sex were almost always included in the sample metadata. Subjects who had been exposed to COVID-19, were actively infected with it, or had recovered from it provided the deeply sampled blood TCRbeta repertoires that made up the dataset. A freely available public database, intended as a resource for researchers studying the immune response to SARS-CoV-2, is where the repertoires were released.

TCRbeta CDR3 regions were amplified from genomic DNA using the immunoSEQ Assay, a bias-controlled multiplex PCR. The original pipeline was this. The number of nucleated cells in each sample was estimated by amplification of reference gene primers within the assay. Sequence reads were collapsed and filtered to measure the absolute abundance of every unique TCRbeta CDR3 rearrangement. For each sample, productive Simpson clonality was calculated by taking the square root of Simpson's diversity index across productive rearrangements. This immuneACCESS table, as held by TCRdb, lists in-frame sequences with V and J called but not all clones. Of the missing ones, under half trace to an unresolved V gene in checked studies; the others have no known cause. D and trimming were read from the DNA, whereas the V and J calls and clone size are those reported in that table. The sample includes more than 200,000 clones, with roughly 87% observed a single time. The top ten clonotypes cover 5.5% to 8.5% of the sample.

Participants in the prospective study were aged about 18 to 95 years, lived in 24 United States geographic areas, and enrolled through a virtual design. Cohort assignment in the prospective study relied on participant-reported clinical history from a screening survey and a study questionnaire. In the prospective study, mobile phlebotomists collected whole blood, serum and a nasopharyngeal or oropharyngeal swab from each participant. Participants in the prospective study had the option to provide additional blood draws and questionnaires over a 2-month period. Blood samples from the prospective study were shipped frozen or at room temperature prior to DNA extraction. The research as a whole found: The amount of clinical and demographic metadata varied by source and participant and was provided uncurated.

This TCR was recovered from a man younger than 40 in a cohort exposed to, infected with or recovered from COVID-19 (not recorded which). Sequencing was done on a sample of PBMCs or T cells enriched from blood (not recorded which).

The sequenced DNA is TGTGCCAGCAGACCTACGGGTCCACCCCAGGGTTCCTACGAGCAGTACTTC. Translated, this is CASRPTGPPQGSYEQYF. The V and J segments used are TRBV28 and TRBJ2-7, with TRBD1 tentatively as D gene (5 bases match). Cut back by 6 bases and 1 base, the V and J ends lie 22 bases apart. Spanning cysteine to phenylalanine, the CDR3 consists of 17 amino acids. The entry retains the CDR3 DNA only, 51 bases that are in frame from base 1. CDR1 and CDR2 were assigned from the germline V gene as MDHEN and SYDVKM.